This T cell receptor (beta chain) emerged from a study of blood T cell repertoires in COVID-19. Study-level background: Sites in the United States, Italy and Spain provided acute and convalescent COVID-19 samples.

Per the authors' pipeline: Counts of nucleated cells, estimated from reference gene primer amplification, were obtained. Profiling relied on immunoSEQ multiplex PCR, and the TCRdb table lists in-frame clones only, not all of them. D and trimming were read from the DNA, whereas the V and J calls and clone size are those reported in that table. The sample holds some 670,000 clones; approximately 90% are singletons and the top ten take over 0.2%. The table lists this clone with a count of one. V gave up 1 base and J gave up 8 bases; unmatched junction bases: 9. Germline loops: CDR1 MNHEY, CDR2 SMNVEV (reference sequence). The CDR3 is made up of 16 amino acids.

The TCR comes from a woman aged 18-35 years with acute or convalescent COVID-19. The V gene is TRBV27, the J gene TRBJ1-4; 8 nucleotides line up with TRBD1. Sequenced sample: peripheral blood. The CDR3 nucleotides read TGTGCCAGCAGTTTATGGGCAGGGGGCGACCCCGAAAAACTGTTTTTT. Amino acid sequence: CASSLWAGGDPEKLFF.